The 7 T cell receptor beta chains below come from one sample, sequenced in a study of beta chain features in type 1 diabetes. Overall study findings and caveats: TCRB CDR3s from Type 1 diabetes patients were moderately but significantly shorter in all four CD4+ subsets.

Expressed TCRB transcripts were sequenced, since all the RNA that had been isolated was reverse transcribed. TCRdb's table, derived via immunoSEQ multiplex PCR, lists solely in-frame clones and lacks some. Of some 350,000 clones in the sample, approximately 12% were seen once. No cognate antigen is known for these TCRs. Sample: naive CD4+ T cells from blood. The receptor set was obtained from a woman younger than 35 with type 1 diabetes.

J is TRBJ1-1 and V is TRBV18, with no clear D. The germline V gene has CDR1 KGHSH and CDR2 LQKENI. The CDR3 contains 14 residues. Trimming pared 2 bases from V and 1 base from J, leaving 8 bases between. The CDR3 DNA is TGTGCCAGCTCACCAGCGACACAGAACACTGAAGCTTTCTTT. Protein product: CASSPATQNTEAFF.

J is TRBJ1-5 and V is TRBV7-2, with D hard to call. V gave up 1 base and J gave up 0 bases, with 10 bases separating them. CDR1 and CDR2 from the germline V gene are SGHTA and FQGNSA. The CDR3 is made up of 16 amino acids. CDR3 bases: TGTGCCAGCAGCTTAGGCCAGGCCCATAGCAATCAGCCCCAGCATTTT. Translation gives CASSLGQAHSNQPQHF.

The V and J genes are TRBV11-3 and TRBJ2-7, with TRBD1 identical over 8 bases. Germline V gives CDR1 SGHNT, CDR2 YENEEA. V lost 4 bases to trimming and J lost 4 bases; unmatched junction nucleotides: 6. This CDR3 has 14 amino acids. The CDR3 is CASSSQGADYEQYV. Here the CDR3 DNA reads TGTGCCAGCAGCTCCCAGGGGGCTGATTACGAGCAGTACGTC.

In this sample, this clone turned up a few times. V gene TRBV4-2 combines with J gene TRBJ2-7; a possible D gene is TRBD1 (6 bases). The CDR3 spans 15 residues. Trimming pared 0 bases from V and 4 bases from J, leaving 13 bases between. Germline assignment: CDR1 LGHNA and CDR2 YNFKEQ. The CDR3 nucleotides read TGTGCCAGCAGCCAAGAACCGGGACATAGTTACGAGCAGTACTTC. This encodes CASSQEPGHSYEQYF.

This clone was counted a few times. The CDR3 DNA reads as TGTGCCAGCAGCTCCCGGGGCGGGAAGGCGGGCAATGAGCAGTTCTTC. Translating gives CASSSRGGKAGNEQFF. V is TRBV5-4 and J is TRBJ2-1, with TRBD2 as a possible D gene (6 bases). CDR3 length equals 16 residues. Trimming took off 3 bases at V and 6 bases at J, with 19 bases between the two ends. Germline CDR1 reads SGHNT; CDR2 reads YYREEE (reference sequence).

This clone was counted a few times. This chain connects TRBV10-3 to TRBJ1-2, with D perhaps TRBD1 (6 bases). V was pared by 3 bases and J by 5 bases, with 16 bases between. Germline V CDR1 and CDR2: ENHRY, SYGVKD. The length of the CDR3 is 15 residues. The CDR3 sequence: CAISDHRVENYGYTF. CDR3 coding DNA: TGTGCCATCAGTGACCACAGGGTGGAGAATTATGGCTACACCTTC.

The V and J genes are TRBV12-5 and TRBJ1-2; no clear D. The V and J ends lost 6 bases and 8 bases respectively, with 13 bases between them. Germline V gives CDR1 LGHNT, CDR2 FRNRAP. The CDR3 extends over 12 amino acids. DNA for the CDR3: TGTGCTAGTGGGTCCACATTGTCGGGCTACACCTTC. Residues: CASGSTLSGYTF.